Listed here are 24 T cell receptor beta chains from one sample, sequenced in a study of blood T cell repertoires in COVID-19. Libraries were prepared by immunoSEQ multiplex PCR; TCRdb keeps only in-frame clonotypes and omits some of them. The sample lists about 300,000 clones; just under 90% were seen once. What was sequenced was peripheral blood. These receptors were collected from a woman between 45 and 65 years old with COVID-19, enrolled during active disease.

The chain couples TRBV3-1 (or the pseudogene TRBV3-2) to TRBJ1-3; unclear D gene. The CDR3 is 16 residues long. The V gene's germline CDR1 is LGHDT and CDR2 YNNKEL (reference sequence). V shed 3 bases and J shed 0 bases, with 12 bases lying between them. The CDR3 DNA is TGTGCCAGCAGCCACGAGGTCGGATACTCTGGAAACACCATATATTTT. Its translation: CASSHEVGYSGNTIYF.

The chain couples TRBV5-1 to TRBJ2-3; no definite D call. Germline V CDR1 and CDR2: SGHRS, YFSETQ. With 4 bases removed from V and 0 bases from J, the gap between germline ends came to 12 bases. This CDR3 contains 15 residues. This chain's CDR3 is CASSLGGFSTDTQYF. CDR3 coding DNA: TGCGCCAGCAGCCTGGGCGGCTTTAGCACAGATACGCAGTATTTT.

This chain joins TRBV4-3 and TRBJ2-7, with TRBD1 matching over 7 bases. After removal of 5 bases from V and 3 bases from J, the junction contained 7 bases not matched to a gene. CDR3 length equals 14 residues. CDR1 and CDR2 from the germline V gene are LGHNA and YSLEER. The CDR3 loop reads CASSSRTGRYEQYF. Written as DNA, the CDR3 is TGCGCCAGCAGCTCCCGGACAGGACGCTACGAGCAGTACTTC.

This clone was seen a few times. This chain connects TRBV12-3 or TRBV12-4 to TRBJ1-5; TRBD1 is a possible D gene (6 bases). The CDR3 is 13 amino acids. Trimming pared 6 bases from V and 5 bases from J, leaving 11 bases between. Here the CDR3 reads CASSYRVDQPQHF. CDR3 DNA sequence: TGTGCCAGCAGCTACAGGGTAGATCAGCCCCAGCATTTT.

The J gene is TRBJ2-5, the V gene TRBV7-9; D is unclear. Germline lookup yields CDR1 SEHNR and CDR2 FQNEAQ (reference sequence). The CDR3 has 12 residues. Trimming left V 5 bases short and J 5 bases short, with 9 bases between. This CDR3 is CASSPTRETQYF. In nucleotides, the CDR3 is TGTGCCAGCAGCCCTACCCGGGAGACCCAGTACTTC.

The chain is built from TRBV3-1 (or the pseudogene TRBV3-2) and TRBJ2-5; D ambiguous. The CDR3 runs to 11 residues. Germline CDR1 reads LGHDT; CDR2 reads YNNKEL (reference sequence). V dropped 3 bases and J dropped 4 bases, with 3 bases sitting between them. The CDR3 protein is CASSHGETQYF. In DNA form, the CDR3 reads TGTGCCAGCAGCCACGGAGAGACCCAGTACTTC.

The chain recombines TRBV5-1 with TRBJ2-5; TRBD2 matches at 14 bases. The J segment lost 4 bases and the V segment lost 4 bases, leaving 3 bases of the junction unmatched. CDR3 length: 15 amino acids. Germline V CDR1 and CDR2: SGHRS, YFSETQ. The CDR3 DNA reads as TGCGCCAGCAGCGGGACTAGCGGGAGTGGAGAGACCCAGTACTTC. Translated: CASSGTSGSGETQYF.

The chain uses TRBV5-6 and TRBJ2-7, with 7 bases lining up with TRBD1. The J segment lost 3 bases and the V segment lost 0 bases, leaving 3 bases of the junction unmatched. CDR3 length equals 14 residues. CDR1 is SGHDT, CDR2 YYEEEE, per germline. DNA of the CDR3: TGTGCCAGCAGCTTGGGCAGGGGGTACTACGAGCAGTACTTC. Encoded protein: CASSLGRGYYEQYF.

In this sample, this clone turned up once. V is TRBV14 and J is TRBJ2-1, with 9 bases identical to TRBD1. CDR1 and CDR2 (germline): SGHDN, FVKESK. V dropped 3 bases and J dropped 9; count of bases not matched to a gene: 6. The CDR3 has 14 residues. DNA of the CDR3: TGTGCCAGCAGCCAGCCCGGACAGGGGTTTGAGCAGTTCTTC. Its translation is CASSQPGQGFEQFF.

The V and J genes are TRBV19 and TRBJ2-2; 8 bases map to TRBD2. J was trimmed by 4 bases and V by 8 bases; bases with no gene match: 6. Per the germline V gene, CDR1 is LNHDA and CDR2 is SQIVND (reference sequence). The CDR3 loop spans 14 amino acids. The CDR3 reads CASSRREGTGELFF. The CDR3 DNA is TGTGCCAGTTCTAGACGGGAGGGCACCGGGGAGCTGTTTTTT.

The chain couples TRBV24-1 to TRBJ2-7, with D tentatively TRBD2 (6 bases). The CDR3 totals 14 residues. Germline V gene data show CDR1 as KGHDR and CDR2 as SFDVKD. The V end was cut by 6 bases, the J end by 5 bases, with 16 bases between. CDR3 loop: CATSPGSGMDEQYF. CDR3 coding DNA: TGTGCCACCAGTCCCGGGAGCGGCATGGACGAGCAGTACTTC.

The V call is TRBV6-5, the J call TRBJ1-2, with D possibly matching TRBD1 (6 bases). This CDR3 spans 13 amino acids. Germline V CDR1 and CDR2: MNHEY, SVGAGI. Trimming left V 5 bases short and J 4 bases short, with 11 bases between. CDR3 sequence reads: CASSRDTLYGYTF. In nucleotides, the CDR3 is TGTGCCAGCAGTCGGGACACCCTCTATGGCTACACCTTC.

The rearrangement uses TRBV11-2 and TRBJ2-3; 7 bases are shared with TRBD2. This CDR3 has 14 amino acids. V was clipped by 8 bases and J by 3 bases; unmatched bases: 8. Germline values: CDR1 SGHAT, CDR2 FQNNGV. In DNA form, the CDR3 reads TGTGCCAGCGAAGGGCAGGGAGGGACAGATACGCAGTATTTT. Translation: CASEGQGGTDTQYF.

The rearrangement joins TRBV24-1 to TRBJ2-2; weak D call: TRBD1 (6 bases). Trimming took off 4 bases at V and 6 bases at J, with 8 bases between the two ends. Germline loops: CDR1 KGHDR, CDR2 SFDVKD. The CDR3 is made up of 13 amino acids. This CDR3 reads CATSEQGAGELFF. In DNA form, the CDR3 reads TGTGCCACCAGTGAACAGGGTGCCGGGGAGCTGTTTTTT.

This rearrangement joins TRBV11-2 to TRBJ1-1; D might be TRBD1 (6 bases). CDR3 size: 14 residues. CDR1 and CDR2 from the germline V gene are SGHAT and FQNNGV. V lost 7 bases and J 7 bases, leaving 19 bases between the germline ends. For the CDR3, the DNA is TGTGCCAGCACCCAGGTTAGGGGGACGGGTGAAGCTTTCTTT. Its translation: CASTQVRGTGEAFF. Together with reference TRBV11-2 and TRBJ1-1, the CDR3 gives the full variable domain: EAGVAQSPRYKIIEKRQSVAFWCNPISGHATLYWYQQILGQGPKLLIQFQNNGVVDDSQLPKDRFSAERLKGVDSTLKIQPAKLEDSAVYLCASTQVRGTGEAFFGQGTRLTVV.

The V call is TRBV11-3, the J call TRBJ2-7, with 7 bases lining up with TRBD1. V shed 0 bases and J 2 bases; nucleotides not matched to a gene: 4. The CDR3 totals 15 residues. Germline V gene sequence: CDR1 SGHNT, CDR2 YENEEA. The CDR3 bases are TGTGCCAGCAGCTTAGATGGGACAGAGACCTACGAGCAGTACTTC. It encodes CASSLDGTETYEQYF.

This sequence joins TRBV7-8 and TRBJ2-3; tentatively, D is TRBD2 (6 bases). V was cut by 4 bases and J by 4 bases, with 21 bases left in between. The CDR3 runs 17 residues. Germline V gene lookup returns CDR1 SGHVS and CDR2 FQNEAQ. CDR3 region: CASSSRLVRENSDTQYF. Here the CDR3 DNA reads TGTGCCAGCAGCTCTAGACTAGTTAGGGAAAACTCAGATACGCAGTATTTT. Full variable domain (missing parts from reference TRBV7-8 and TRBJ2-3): GAGVSQSPRYKVAKRGQDVALRCDPISGHVSLFWYQQALGQGPEFLTYFQNEAQLDKSGLPSDRFFAERPEGSVSTLKIQRTQQEDSAVYLCASSSRLVRENSDTQYFGPGTRLTVL.

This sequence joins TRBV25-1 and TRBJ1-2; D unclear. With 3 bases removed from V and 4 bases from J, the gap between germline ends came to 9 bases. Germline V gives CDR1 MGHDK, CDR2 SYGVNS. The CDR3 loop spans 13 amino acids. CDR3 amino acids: CASSDAGFYGYTF. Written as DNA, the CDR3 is TGTGCCAGCAGTGATGCGGGGTTCTATGGCTACACCTTC.

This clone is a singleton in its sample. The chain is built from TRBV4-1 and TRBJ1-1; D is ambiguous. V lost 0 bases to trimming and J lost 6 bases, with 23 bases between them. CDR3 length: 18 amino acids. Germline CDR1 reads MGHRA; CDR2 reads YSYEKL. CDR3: CASSQEVLGADPRAEAFF. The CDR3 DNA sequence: TGCGCCAGCAGCCAAGAGGTACTAGGTGCGGACCCTCGGGCTGAAGCTTTCTTT.

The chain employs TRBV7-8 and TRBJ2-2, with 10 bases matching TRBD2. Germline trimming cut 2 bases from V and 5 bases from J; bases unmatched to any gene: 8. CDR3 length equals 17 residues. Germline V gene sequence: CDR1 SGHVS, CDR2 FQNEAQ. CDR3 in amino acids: CASSLRDRAGGTGELFF. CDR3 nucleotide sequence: TGTGCCAGCAGCTTAAGGGACCGAGCGGGAGGGACCGGGGAGCTGTTTTTT.

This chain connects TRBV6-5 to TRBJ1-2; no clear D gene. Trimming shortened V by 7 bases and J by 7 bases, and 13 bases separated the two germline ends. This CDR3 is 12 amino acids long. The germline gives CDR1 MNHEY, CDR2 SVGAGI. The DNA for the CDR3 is TGTGCCAGCATTGCACACGGGGTTGGCTACACCTTC. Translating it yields CASIAHGVGYTF.

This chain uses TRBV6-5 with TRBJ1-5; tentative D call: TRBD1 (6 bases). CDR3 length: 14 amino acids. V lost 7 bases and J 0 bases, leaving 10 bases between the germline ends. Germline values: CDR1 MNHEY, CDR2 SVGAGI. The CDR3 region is CASKQGGSNQPQHF. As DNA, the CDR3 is TGTGCCAGCAAACAAGGGGGTAGCAATCAGCCCCAGCATTTT.

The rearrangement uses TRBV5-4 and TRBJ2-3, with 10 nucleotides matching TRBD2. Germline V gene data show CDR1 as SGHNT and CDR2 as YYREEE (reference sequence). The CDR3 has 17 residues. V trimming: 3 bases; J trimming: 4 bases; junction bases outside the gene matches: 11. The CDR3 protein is CASSSSSGSRVADTQYF. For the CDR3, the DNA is TGTGCCAGCAGCTCGTCTAGCGGGAGTAGAGTAGCAGATACGCAGTATTTT.

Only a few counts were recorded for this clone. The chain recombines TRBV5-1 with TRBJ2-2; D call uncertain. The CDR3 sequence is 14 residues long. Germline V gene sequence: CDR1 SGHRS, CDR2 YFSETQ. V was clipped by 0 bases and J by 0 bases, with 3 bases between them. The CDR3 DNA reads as TGCGCCAGCAGCTTGGCCGCGAACACCGGGGAGCTGTTTTTT. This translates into CASSLAANTGELFF.